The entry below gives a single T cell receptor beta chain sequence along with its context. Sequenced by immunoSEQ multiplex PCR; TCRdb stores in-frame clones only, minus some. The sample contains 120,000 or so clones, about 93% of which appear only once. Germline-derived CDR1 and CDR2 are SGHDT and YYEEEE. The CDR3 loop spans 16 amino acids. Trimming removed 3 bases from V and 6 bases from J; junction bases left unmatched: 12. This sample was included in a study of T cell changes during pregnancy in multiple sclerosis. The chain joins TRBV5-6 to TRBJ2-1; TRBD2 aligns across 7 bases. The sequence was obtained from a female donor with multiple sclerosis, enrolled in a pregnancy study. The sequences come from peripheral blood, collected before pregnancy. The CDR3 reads CASSSSREKVLNEQFF. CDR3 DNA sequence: TGTGCCAGCAGCTCATCGCGGGAGAAAGTTCTCAATGAGCAGTTCTTC.